The 18 T cell receptor beta chains below come from one sample, sequenced in a study of cytomegalovirus exposure and HLA in healthy donors (TCRdb year 2017). Library construction relied on the immunoSEQ multiplex PCR assay. The multiplex PCR relied on a mix of 60 forward primers for TCR Vbeta segments and 13 reverse primers for TCR Jbeta segments. TCRdb took this table from immuneACCESS and kept in-frame rearrangements with V and J called. Such tables lack part of the clones; where checked against another copy, unresolved V genes explain under half of the gap, and the rest is unexplained. This sample has 180,000 or so clones in its table, and about four fifths of those were observed once. The top ten clones comprise around 2.3% of the sample. The sequenced sample consisted of PBMCs. Every receptor here comes from a woman in her 50s in good health and CMV-seronegative.

V usage is TRBV7-3 and J usage is TRBJ2-5; 8 bases fit TRBD1. This CDR3 has 14 amino acids. CDR1 and CDR2 from the germline V gene are SGHTA and FQGTGA. Trimming cost V 5 bases and J 4 bases; bases outside gene matches: 6. The CDR3 loop reads CASSISGGGETQYF. The CDR3 DNA reads as TGTGCCAGCAGCATCTCAGGGGGCGGAGAGACCCAGTACTTC.

CDR3 protein: CAITGTSKLSGNTIYF. The CDR3 region has the DNA TGTGCCATCACCGGGACATCTAAACTCTCTGGAAACACCATATATTTT. The V and J genes are TRBV10-3 and TRBJ1-3; a possible D gene is TRBD1 (6 bases). V was cut by 7 bases and J by 0 bases, with 16 bases left in between. The CDR3 is made up of 16 amino acids. Germline V gene data show CDR1 as ENHRY and CDR2 as SYGVKD.

The V gene is TRBV19, the J gene TRBJ1-6; TRBD1 agrees at 7 bases. V trimming: 6 bases; J trimming: 1 base; junction bases outside the gene matches: 3. Germline values: CDR1 LNHDA, CDR2 SQIVND (reference sequence). The CDR3 runs 15 residues. The CDR3 protein is CASRPDRSYNSPLHF. The CDR3 DNA reads as TGTGCCAGTAGACCGGACAGGTCCTATAATTCACCCCTCCACTTT. Full variable domain (remainder filled in from reference TRBV19 and TRBJ1-6): DGGITQSPKYLFRKEGQNVTLSCEQNLNHDAMYWYRQDPGQGLRLIYYSQIVNDFQKGDIAEGYSVSREKKESFPLTVTSAQKNPTAFYLCASRPDRSYNSPLHFGNGTRLTVT.

This chain links TRBV5-4 with TRBJ2-5; 11 nucleotides align to TRBD2. The J call may be incorrect, as the DNA end agrees better with TRBJ2-7. There are 17 residues in the CDR3. The germline CDR1 and CDR2 sequences are SGHNT and YYREEE (reference sequence). In DNA, the CDR3 is TGTGCCAGCAGCTCGGGGAGGGCGGTAGCGGGAGGGAACGAGCAGTACTTC. Amino acids: CASSSGRAVAGGNEQYF.

The chain couples TRBV5-1 to TRBJ1-5; D unresolved. CDR1 is SGHRS and CDR2 is YFSETQ in the germline V gene. V was cut by 0 bases and J by 5 bases, with 12 bases left in between. The length of the CDR3 is 15 residues. The CDR3 protein is CASSLEGHGDQPQHF. For the CDR3, the DNA is TGCGCCAGCAGCTTGGAAGGGCACGGGGATCAGCCCCAGCATTTT.

This chain connects TRBV10-2 to TRBJ2-5; TRBD1 is a possible D gene (6 bases). Trimming removed 8 bases from V and 4 bases from J, with 14 bases in between. The germline V gene encodes CDR1 WSHSY and CDR2 SAAADI. The CDR3 has 13 amino acids. The CDR3 DNA follows: TGCGCCAGCTCTGTGATACAGGGAGAGACCCAGTACTTC. Encoded protein: CASSVIQGETQYF.

The chain has TRBV6-1 and TRBJ2-7; D may be TRBD1 (6 bases). The V and J ends lost 1 base and 5 bases respectively, with 15 bases between them. The germline CDR1 and CDR2 sequences are MNHNS and SASEGT. The length of the CDR3 is 15 residues. The CDR3 reads CASSEGWGLRDEQYF. Here the CDR3 DNA reads TGTGCCAGCAGTGAAGGTTGGGGGCTGAGGGACGAGCAGTACTTC.

This clone has only one observation. V usage is TRBV7-9 and J usage is TRBJ2-7; D is possibly TRBD2 (6 bases). The germline V and J ends were trimmed by 1 base and 0 bases, with 10 bases remaining between them. CDR1 is SEHNR, CDR2 FQNEAQ, per germline (reference sequence). The CDR3 is made up of 15 amino acids. Here the CDR3 reads CASSLEAGSSYEQYF. The CDR3 DNA is TGTGCCAGCAGCTTAGAAGCGGGCAGCTCCTACGAGCAGTACTTC.

The chain has TRBV2 and TRBJ2-7; 7 bases map to TRBD2. CDR1 is SNHLY, CDR2 FYNNEI, per germline. V shed 0 bases and J 6 bases; nucleotides not matched to a gene: 8. The CDR3 is 15 residues long. CDR3 residues: CASSEALAGVGEQYF. CDR3 DNA sequence: TGTGCCAGCAGTGAAGCGCTGGCGGGAGTGGGCGAGCAGTACTTC.

A single count supports this clone. The same CDR3 is also encoded by other DNA sequences in this sample. The chain couples TRBV5-6 to TRBJ1-1; D is perhaps TRBD1 (5 bases). Deletions cut 4 bases from V and 1 base from J, with 11 bases between. Germline CDR1 SGHDT, CDR2 YYEEEE. The CDR3 sequence is 14 residues long. This chain's CDR3 is CASSRDRPNTEAFF. The CDR3 nucleotides are TGTGCCAGCAGCCGAGACAGACCGAACACTGAAGCTTTCTTT.

This clone was seen a handful of times. The chain recombines TRBV28 with TRBJ1-4, with 8 bases identical to TRBD1. The CDR3 consists of 20 residues. Germline loops: CDR1 MDHEN, CDR2 SYDVKM. J lost 5 bases, V lost 1 base, and 18 bases had no gene match. The CDR3 DNA is TGTGCCAGCAGTTTATCCCCTCTTCGGTCCAGGGGGCCTGGGAATGAAAAACTGTTTTTT. Its protein product is CASSLSPLRSRGPGNEKLFF.

V gene TRBV6-1 combines with J gene TRBJ2-1, with D tentatively TRBD2 (6 bases). This CDR3 is 17 amino acids long. The germline gives CDR1 MNHNS, CDR2 SASEGT. Deletions cut 2 bases from V and 0 bases from J, with 14 bases between. This chain's CDR3 is CASSEFGGSSSYNEQFF. As DNA, the CDR3 is TGTGCCAGCAGTGAATTTGGGGGGTCGAGCTCCTACAATGAGCAGTTCTTC.

The V gene is TRBV9, the J gene TRBJ2-5; a weak D match, TRBD1 (6 bases). Germline V gives CDR1 SGDLS, CDR2 YYNGEE. The V and J ends lost 2 bases and 5 bases respectively, with 10 bases between them. This CDR3 spans 13 amino acids. The CDR3 DNA is TGTGCCAGCAGCGTGACAGGTCTGGAGACCCAGTACTTC. This gives the protein CASSVTGLETQYF.

This clone has just one count. This specimen includes other DNA sequences encoding the same CDR3. This chain uses TRBV11-3 with TRBJ2-1; D perhaps matches TRBD1 (5 bases). The CDR3 totals 14 residues. Germline assignment: CDR1 SGHNT and CDR2 YENEEA. Trimming took 1 base from V and 4 from J, leaving 8 bases between them. The CDR3 DNA follows: TGTGCCAGCAGCTTAGGACAGACGTACAATGAGCAGTTCTTC. It specifies CASSLGQTYNEQFF.

The rearrangement joins TRBV5-5 to TRBJ2-5; 10 nucleotides align to TRBD2. This CDR3 spans 16 amino acids. Trimming removed 3 bases from V and 5 bases from J; junction bases left unmatched: 10. From germline, CDR1 is SGHKS and CDR2 YYEKEE (reference sequence). CDR3 DNA sequence: TGTGCCAGCAGCTCTGGACTAGCGGCGTCATCGGAGACCCAGTACTTC. Protein sequence: CASSSGLAASSETQYF.

The rearrangement links TRBV2 to TRBJ1-5; D unclear. This CDR3 region has 16 residues. Germline CDR1 SNHLY, CDR2 FYNNEI. V lost 4 bases to trimming and J lost 1 base, with 14 bases between them. CDR3 nucleotides: TGTGCCAGCAGTGTCGCCGTGACTATGAGCAATCAGCCCCAGCATTTT. Translation gives CASSVAVTMSNQPQHF. Drawing the rest from reference TRBV2 and TRBJ1-5, the complete variable domain is EPEVTQTPSHQVTQMGQEVILRCVPISNHLYFYWYRQILGQKVEFLVSFYNNEISEKSEIFDDQFSVERPDGSNFTLKIRSTKLEDSAMYFCASSVAVTMSNQPQHFGDGTRLSIL.

This chain connects TRBV6-5 to TRBJ1-4, with 8 bases that match TRBD1. Trimming took 6 bases from V and 7 from J; bases not matched to a gene: 7. Germline CDR1 MNHEY, CDR2 SVGAGI. CDR3 size: 14 residues. CDR3 sequence: CASSRTGRGEKLFF. The CDR3 DNA sequence: TGTGCCAGCAGCCGGACAGGGAGGGGTGAAAAACTGTTTTTT.

The chain combines TRBV19 with TRBJ1-5; TRBD1 matches at 8 bases. Losses at the gene ends were 7 bases for V and 4 bases for J; bases not matched to a gene: 6. CDR1 is LNHDA and CDR2 is SQIVND in the germline V gene (reference sequence). The CDR3 covers 14 residues. CDR3 sequence reads: CASTLGTGNQPQHF. CDR3 nucleotide sequence: TGTGCCAGTACCCTCGGGACAGGAAATCAGCCCCAGCATTTT.